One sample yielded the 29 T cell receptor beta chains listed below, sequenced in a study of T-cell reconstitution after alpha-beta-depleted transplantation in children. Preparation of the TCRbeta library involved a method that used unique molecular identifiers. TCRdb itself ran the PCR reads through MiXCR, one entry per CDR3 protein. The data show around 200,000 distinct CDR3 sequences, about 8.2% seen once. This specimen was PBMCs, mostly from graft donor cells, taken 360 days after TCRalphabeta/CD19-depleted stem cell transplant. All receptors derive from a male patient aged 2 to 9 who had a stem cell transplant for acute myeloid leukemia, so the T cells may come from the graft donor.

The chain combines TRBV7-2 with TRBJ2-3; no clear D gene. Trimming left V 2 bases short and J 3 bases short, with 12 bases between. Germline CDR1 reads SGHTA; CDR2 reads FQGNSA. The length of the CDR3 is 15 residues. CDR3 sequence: CASSLNRPRTDTQYF. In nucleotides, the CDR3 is TGTGCCAGCAGCTTAAATCGTCCGCGAACAGATACGCAGTATTTT.

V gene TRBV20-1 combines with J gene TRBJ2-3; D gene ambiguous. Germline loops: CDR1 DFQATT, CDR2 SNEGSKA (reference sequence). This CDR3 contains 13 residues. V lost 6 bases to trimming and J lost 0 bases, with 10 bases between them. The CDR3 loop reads CSAGLTSTDTQYF. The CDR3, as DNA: TGCAGTGCCGGCTTGACCAGCACAGATACGCAGTATTTT.

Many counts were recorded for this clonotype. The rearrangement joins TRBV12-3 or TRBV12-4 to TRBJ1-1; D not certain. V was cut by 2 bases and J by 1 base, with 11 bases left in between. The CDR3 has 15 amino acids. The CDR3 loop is CASSLKAMGNTEAFF. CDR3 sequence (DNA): TGTGCCAGCAGTTTAAAAGCGATGGGGAACACTGAAGCTTTCTTT.

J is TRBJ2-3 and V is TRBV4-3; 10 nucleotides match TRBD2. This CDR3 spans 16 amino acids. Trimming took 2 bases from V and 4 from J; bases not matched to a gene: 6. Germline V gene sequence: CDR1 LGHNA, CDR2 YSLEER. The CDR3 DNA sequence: TGCGCCAGCAGCCAATCTAGCGGGAGACTGGCAGATACGCAGTATTTT. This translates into CASSQSSGRLADTQYF.

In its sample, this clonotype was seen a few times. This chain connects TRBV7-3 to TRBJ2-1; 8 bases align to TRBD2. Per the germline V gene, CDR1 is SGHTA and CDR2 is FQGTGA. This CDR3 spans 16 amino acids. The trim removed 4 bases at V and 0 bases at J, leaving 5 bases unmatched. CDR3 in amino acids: CASSSSGTSSYNEQFF. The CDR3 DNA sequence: TGTGCCAGCAGCTCGTCGGGGACTAGCTCCTACAATGAGCAGTTCTTC.

This CDR3 is CASSSWRRGMNTEAFF. CDR3 nucleotides: TGTGCCAGCAGTTCATGGCGCCGTGGGATGAACACTGAAGCTTTCTTT. The rearrangement joins TRBV12-3 or TRBV12-4 to TRBJ1-1; D not resolved. The CDR3 sequence is 16 residues long. Trimming took off 4 bases at V and 0 bases at J, with 15 bases between the two ends.

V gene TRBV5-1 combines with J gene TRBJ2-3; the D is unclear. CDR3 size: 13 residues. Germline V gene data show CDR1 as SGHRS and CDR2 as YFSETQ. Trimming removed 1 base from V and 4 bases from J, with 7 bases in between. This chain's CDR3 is CASSLSTADTQYF. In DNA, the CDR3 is TGCGCCAGCAGCTTGTCTACTGCAGATACGCAGTATTTT. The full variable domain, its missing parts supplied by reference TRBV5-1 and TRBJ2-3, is KAGVTQTPRYLIKTRGQQVTLSCSPISGHRSVSWYQQTPGQGLQFLFEYFSETQRNKGNFPGRFSGRQFSNSRSEMNVSTLELGDSALYLCASSLSTADTQYFGPGTRLTVL.

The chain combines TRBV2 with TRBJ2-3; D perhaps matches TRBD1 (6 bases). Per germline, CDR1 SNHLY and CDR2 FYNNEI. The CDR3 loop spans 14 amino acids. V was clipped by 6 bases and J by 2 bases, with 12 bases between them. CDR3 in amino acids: CASRPGDVTDTQYF. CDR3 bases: TGTGCCAGCAGGCCAGGGGATGTCACAGATACGCAGTATTTT.

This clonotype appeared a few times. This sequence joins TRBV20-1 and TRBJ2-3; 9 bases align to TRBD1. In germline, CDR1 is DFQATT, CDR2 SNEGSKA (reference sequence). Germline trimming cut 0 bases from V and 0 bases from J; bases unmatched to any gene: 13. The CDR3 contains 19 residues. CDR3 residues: CSARDKSHDRGSSTDTQYF. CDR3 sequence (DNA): TGCAGTGCTAGAGATAAATCCCACGACAGGGGGTCAAGCACAGATACGCAGTATTTT.

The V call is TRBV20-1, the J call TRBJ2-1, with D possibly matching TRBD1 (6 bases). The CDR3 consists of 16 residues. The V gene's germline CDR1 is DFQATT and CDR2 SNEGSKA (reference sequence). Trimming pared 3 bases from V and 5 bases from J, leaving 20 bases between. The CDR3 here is CSARENRDIWNNEQFF. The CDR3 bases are TGCAGTGCTAGGGAGAACCGGGACATCTGGAACAATGAGCAGTTCTTC.

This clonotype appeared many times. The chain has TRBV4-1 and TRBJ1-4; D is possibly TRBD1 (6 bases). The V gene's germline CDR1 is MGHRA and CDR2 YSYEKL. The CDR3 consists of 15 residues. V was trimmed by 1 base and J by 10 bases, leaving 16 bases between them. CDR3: CASSQVGQLRGKLFF. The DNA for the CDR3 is TGCGCCAGCAGCCAAGTCGGACAGCTTCGTGGAAAACTGTTTTTT.

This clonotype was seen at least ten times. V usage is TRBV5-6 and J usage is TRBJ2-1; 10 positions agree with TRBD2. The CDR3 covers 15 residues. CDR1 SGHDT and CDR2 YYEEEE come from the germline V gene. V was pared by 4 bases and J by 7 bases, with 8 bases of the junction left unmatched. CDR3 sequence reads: CASSLGLARMNEQFF. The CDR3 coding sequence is TGTGCCAGCAGCCTGGGACTAGCGAGAATGAATGAGCAGTTCTTC.

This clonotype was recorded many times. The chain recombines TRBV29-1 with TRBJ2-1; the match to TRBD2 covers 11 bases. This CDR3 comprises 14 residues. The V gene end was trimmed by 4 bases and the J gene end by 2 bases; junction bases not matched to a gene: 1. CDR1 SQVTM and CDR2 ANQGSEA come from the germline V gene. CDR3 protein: CSVGGLAAYNEQFF. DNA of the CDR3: TGCAGCGTTGGGGGACTAGCGGCCTACAATGAGCAGTTCTTC.

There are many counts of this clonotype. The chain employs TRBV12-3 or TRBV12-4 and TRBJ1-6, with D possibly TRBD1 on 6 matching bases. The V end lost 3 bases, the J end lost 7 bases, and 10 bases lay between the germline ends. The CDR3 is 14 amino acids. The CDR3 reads CASSFGTQNSPLHF. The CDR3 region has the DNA TGTGCCAGCAGTTTCGGGACACAAAATTCACCCCTCCACTTT.

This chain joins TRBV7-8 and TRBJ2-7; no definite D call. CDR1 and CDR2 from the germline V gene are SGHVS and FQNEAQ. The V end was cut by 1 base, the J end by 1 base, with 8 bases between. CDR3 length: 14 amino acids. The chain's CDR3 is CASSLVFQSYEQYF. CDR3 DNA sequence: TGTGCCAGCAGCTTAGTTTTTCAATCCTACGAGCAGTACTTC.

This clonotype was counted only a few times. The CDR3, as DNA: TGTGCCAGCAGCCCGGGTCTAGTCCGGACTTGGGGGACTGAAGCTTTCTTT. Its protein is CASSPGLVRTWGTEAFF. V is TRBV12-3 or TRBV12-4 and J is TRBJ1-1, with D maybe TRBD1 (5 bases). The CDR3 contains 17 residues. Trimming cost V 6 bases and J 5 bases, with 25 bases left between them.

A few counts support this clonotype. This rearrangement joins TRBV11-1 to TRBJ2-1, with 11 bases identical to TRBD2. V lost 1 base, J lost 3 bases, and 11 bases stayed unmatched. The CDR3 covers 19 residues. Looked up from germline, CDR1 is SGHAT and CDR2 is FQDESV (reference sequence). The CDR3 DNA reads TGTGCCAGCAGCTTAGTCGGGACTAGCGGCCCCTCAAACTACAATGAGCAGTTCTTC. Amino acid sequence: CASSLVGTSGPSNYNEQFF.

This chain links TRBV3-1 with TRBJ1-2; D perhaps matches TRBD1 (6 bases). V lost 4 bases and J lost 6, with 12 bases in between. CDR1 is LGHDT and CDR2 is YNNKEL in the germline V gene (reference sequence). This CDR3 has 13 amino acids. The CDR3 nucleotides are TGTGCCAGCAGCCCGAGAGGGGGAGATGGCTACACCTTC. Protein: CASSPRGGDGYTF.

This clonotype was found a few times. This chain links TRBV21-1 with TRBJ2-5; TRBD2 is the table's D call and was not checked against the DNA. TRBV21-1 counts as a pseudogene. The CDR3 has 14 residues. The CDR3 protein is CASSLPPAIETQYF. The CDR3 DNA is TGTGCCAGCAGCCTCCCTCCGGCGATCGAGACCCAGTACTTC.

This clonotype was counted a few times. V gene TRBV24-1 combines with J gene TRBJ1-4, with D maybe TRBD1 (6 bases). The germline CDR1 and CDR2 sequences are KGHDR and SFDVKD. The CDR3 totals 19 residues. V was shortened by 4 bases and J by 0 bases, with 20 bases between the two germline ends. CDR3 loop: CATSDHRDITTTTNEKLFF. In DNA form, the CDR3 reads TGTGCCACCAGTGACCACAGGGACATTACTACGACAACTAATGAAAAACTGTTTTTT.

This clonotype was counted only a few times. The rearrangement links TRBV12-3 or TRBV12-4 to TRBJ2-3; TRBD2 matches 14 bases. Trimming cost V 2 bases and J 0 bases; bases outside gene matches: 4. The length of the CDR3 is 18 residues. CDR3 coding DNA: TGTGCCAGCAGTTTACCCGGGACTAGCGGGGGAAGCACAGATACGCAGTATTTT. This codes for CASSLPGTSGGSTDTQYF.

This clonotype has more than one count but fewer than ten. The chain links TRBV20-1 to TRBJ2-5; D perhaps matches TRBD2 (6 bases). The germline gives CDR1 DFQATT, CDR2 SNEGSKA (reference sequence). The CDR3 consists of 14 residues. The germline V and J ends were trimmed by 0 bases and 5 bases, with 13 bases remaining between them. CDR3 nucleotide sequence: TGCAGTGCTAGAGACGGTGCGGGGATGGAGACCCAGTACTTC. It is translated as CSARDGAGMETQYF.

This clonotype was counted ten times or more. CDR3 coding DNA: TGCGCCAGCAGCTTGAGGCGTGTGGGGAACCCAGATACGCAGTATTTT. Its protein is CASSLRRVGNPDTQYF. The chain couples TRBV5-1 to TRBJ2-3; D ambiguous. The CDR3 runs to 16 residues. V shed 1 base and J shed 4 bases, with 16 bases lying between them. Germline loops: CDR1 SGHRS, CDR2 YFSETQ.

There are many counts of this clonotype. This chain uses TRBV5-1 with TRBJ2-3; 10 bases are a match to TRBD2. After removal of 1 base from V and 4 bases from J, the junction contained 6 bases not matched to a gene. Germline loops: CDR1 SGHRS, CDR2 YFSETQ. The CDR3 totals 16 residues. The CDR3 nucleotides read TGCGCCAGCAGCTTGCCGCTAGCGGGAGCTTCAGATACGCAGTATTTT. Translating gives CASSLPLAGASDTQYF. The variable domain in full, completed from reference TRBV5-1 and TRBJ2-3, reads KAGVTQTPRYLIKTRGQQVTLSCSPISGHRSVSWYQQTPGQGLQFLFEYFSETQRNKGNFPGRFSGRQFSNSRSEMNVSTLELGDSALYLCASSLPLAGASDTQYFGPGTRLTVL.

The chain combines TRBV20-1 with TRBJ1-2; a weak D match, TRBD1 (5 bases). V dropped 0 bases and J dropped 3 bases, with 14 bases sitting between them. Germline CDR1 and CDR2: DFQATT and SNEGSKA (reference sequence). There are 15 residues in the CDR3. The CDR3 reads CSARDRVGVDYGYTF. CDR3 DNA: TGCAGTGCTAGAGATCGGGTAGGGGTGGACTATGGCTACACCTTC.

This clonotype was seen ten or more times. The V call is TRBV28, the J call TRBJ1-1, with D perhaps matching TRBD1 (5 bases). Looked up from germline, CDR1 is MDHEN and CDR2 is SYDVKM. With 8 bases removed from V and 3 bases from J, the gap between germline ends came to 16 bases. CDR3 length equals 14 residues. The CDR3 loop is CASSSDMGYTEAFF. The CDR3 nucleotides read TGTGCCAGCTCATCGGACATGGGTTACACTGAAGCTTTCTTT.

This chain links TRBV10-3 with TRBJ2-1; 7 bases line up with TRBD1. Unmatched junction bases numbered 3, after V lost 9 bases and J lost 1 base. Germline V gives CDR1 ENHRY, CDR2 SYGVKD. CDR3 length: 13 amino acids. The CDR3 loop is CAIGQESYNEQFF. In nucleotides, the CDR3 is TGTGCCATAGGACAGGAATCCTACAATGAGCAGTTCTTC.

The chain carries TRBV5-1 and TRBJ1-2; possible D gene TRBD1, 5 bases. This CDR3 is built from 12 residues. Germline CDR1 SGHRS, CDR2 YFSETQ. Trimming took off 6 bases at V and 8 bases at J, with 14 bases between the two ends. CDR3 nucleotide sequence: TGCGCCAGCACGGAAGACGGGGGAGGCTACACCTTC. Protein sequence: CASTEDGGGYTF.

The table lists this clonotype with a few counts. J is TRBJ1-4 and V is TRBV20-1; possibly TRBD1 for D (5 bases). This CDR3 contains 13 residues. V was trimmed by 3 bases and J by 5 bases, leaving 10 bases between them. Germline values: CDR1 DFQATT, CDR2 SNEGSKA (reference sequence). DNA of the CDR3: TGCAGTGCTAGGGACAAAGAAAATGAAAAACTGTTTTTT. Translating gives CSARDKENEKLFF.